These 23 T cell receptor beta chains were all obtained from the same sample, sequenced in a study of blood T cells in healthy people across ages. Primed by a sample-barcoded 5' primer and a J-beta primer mix, a second PCR proceeded for 7 to 11 cycles. A single record per CDR3 protein comes from TCRdb applying MiXCR to the 5' RACE reads. This sample has approximately 1,700,000 distinct CDR3 sequences, with around 42% found just once. The sequencing sample was made of blood. These receptors came from a human donor in good health.

The chain uses TRBV29-1 and TRBJ2-3; TRBD1 matches 7 bases. The junction had 10 bases not matched to a gene; V was cut back by 5 bases and J by 2 bases. This CDR3 has 15 amino acids. The germline V gene has CDR1 SQVTM and CDR2 ANQGSEA. The CDR3, as DNA: TGCAGCGTTCAACGACAGGGTGGAAACACAGATACGCAGTATTTT. It codes for CSVQRQGGNTDTQYF.

A few counts support this clonotype. The chain uses TRBV4-1 and TRBJ1-5; D is ambiguous. Per the germline V gene, CDR1 is MGHRA and CDR2 is YSYEKL. The length of the CDR3 is 16 residues. The V and J ends lost 0 bases and 4 bases respectively, with 13 bases between them. CDR3 coding DNA: TGCGCCAGCAGCCAAGATGTGACTAAGACAAATCAGCCCCAGCATTTT. Its protein product is CASSQDVTKTNQPQHF.

The chain is built from TRBV7-2 and TRBJ2-5, with TRBD2 matching 11 bases. CDR3 size: 16 residues. Losses at the gene ends were 6 bases for V and 5 bases for J; bases not matched to a gene: 11. Germline V lookup: CDR1 SGHTA, CDR2 FQGNSA. The chain's CDR3 is CASSRIAGGPGETQYF. CDR3 sequence (DNA): TGTGCCAGCAGTCGAATAGCGGGGGGGCCGGGGGAGACCCAGTACTTC.

A few counts support this clonotype. The chain combines TRBV4-1 with TRBJ1-2; D not certain. There are 11 residues in the CDR3. Germline assignment: CDR1 MGHRA and CDR2 YSYEKL. Trimming stripped 1 base from V and 10 bases from J, with 7 bases between. In nucleotides, the CDR3 is TGCGCCAGCAGCCAAGCCGGGTTCTACACCTTC. Protein: CASSQAGFYTF.

Concerning this clonotype: Relative to the germline gene, one junction end is altered; a read error may explain this. The gene calls are TRBV7-2 and TRBJ1-5; D remains ambiguous. CDR1 SGHTA and CDR2 FQGNSA come from the germline V gene. This CDR3 has 15 amino acids. The CDR3 protein is CAGSPSSRVRQPQHF. The CDR3 DNA reads TGTGCCGGCAGCCCAAGTAGTAGGGTGCGTCAGCCCCAGCATTTT. The whole variable domain, filled in from reference TRBV7-2 and TRBJ1-5, reads GAGVSQSPSNKVTEKGKDVELRCDPISGHTALYWYRQSLGQGLEFLIYFQGNSAPDKSGLPSDRFSAERTGGSVSTLTIQRTQQEDSAVYLCAGSPSSRVRQPQHFGDGTRLSIL.

The chain is built from TRBV5-1 and TRBJ2-5; D call uncertain. The CDR3 covers 14 residues. Trimming took 2 bases from V and 2 from J, leaving 10 bases between them. CDR1 and CDR2 (germline): SGHRS, YFSETQ. The CDR3 nucleotides are TGCGCCAGCAGCTTTACTACCCCACAAGAGACCCAGTACTTC. Translating it yields CASSFTTPQETQYF.

This clonotype was seen only a few times. The chain couples TRBV25-1 to TRBJ2-5; D is unresolved. The V end was cut by 4 bases, the J end by 5 bases, with 8 bases between. The germline CDR1 and CDR2 sequences are MGHDK and SYGVNS. This CDR3 is built from 12 residues. CDR3 coding DNA: TGTGCCAGCAGTGGTGTCTGGGAGACCCAGTACTTC. Amino acid sequence: CASSGVWETQYF.

The chain couples TRBV29-1 to TRBJ1-2; D ambiguous. Germline CDR1 and CDR2: SQVTM and ANQGSEA. V lost 6 bases and J lost 8, with 16 bases in between. CDR3 length: 12 residues. The DNA for the CDR3 is TGCAGCGTCGACCGCAGGTTGAGGGGCTACACCTTC. Amino acid sequence: CSVDRRLRGYTF.

This chain uses TRBV18 with TRBJ2-5; D call uncertain. The CDR3 runs to 14 residues. Per germline, CDR1 KGHSH and CDR2 LQKENI. V lost 3 bases, J lost 3 bases, and 11 bases lay in between. CDR3 in DNA: TGTGCCAGCTCACCCGGCGTGACGGAAGAGACCCAGTACTTC. Encoded protein: CASSPGVTEETQYF. Using reference TRBV18 and TRBJ2-5 for the parts outside the CDR3, the full variable domain is NAGVMQNPRHLVRRRGQEARLRCSPMKGHSHVYWYRQLPEEGLKFMVYLQKENIIDESGMPKERFSAEFPKEGPSILRIQQVVRGDSAAYFCASSPGVTEETQYFGPGTRLLVL.

The genes are TRBV28 and TRBJ1-5, with no clear D. Trimming left V 5 bases short and J 7 bases short, with 15 bases between. Germline values: CDR1 MDHEN, CDR2 SYDVKM. The CDR3 is 14 residues long. CDR3 DNA sequence: TGTGCCAGCAGTCCGGACCGATCCCTACAGCCCCAGCATTTT. This codes for CASSPDRSLQPQHF.

The table lists this clonotype with a few counts. CDR3 DNA: TGTGCCAGCAGTTACTCTATTCCCACAGATACGCAGTATTTT. Its protein is CASSYSIPTDTQYF. This sequence joins TRBV6-5 and TRBJ2-3; no reliable D call. Trimming pared 0 bases from V and 2 bases from J, leaving 6 bases between. The CDR3 has 14 amino acids. Germline CDR1 and CDR2: MNHEY and SVGAGI.

Note on this clonotype: The germline gene is not matched at one end of the junction; a read error may be the cause. The V gene is TRBV20-1, the J gene TRBJ1-2, with D perhaps TRBD1 (6 bases). The CDR3 runs 13 residues. Germline V gene lookup returns CDR1 DFQATT and CDR2 SNEGSKA (reference sequence). This chain's CDR3 is CSARDRANYGHTF. DNA of the CDR3: TGCAGTGCTAGGGACAGAGCTAACTATGGCCACACCTTC.

The gene calls are TRBV20-1 and TRBJ2-3, with a tentative D call TRBD2 (5 bases). CDR1 is DFQATT and CDR2 is SNEGSKA in the germline V gene (reference sequence). V was cut by 5 bases and J by 5 bases, with 14 bases left in between. The CDR3 length is 13 residues. The CDR3, as DNA: TGCAGTGCTTCCACGGACTGGGGAGATACGCAGTATTTT. Translating gives CSASTDWGDTQYF.

The chain joins TRBV5-5 to TRBJ1-4; D gene unclear. Germline values: CDR1 SGHKS, CDR2 YYEKEE (reference sequence). The CDR3 is made up of 14 amino acids. The V and J ends lost 0 bases and 8 bases respectively, with 11 bases between them. The CDR3 loop reads CASSLAGNREKLFF. CDR3 nucleotide sequence: TGTGCCAGCAGCTTGGCTGGGAATCGAGAAAAACTGTTTTTT. The whole variable domain, remainder taken from reference TRBV5-5 and TRBJ1-4, is DAGVTQSPTHLIKTRGQQVTLRCSPISGHKSVSWYQQVLGQGPQFIFQYYEKEERGRGNFPDRFSARQFPNYSSELNVNALLLGDSALYLCASSLAGNREKLFFGSGTQLSVL.

The chain joins TRBV20-1 to TRBJ2-7, with 10 bases aligning to TRBD2. Germline loops: CDR1 DFQATT, CDR2 SNEGSKA (reference sequence). J was trimmed by 8 bases and V by 1 base; bases with no gene match: 5. The CDR3 contains 13 residues. The CDR3 reads CSARASGGAQQYF. The CDR3 DNA sequence: TGCAGTGCTAGAGCCAGCGGGGGGGCACAGCAGTACTTC.

The chain recombines TRBV11-2 with TRBJ1-2; weak D call: TRBD1 (6 bases). CDR1 is SGHAT and CDR2 is FQNNGV in the germline V gene. The CDR3 covers 15 residues. Trimming pared 4 bases from V and 8 bases from J, leaving 20 bases between. The CDR3: CASSSPLSYREGYTF. The CDR3 coding sequence is TGTGCCAGCAGCTCGCCCCTAAGTTACAGGGAAGGCTACACCTTC.

This clonotype was seen a few times. The rearrangement joins TRBV18 to TRBJ1-5, with 10 bases aligning to TRBD1. J gave up 5 bases and V 0 bases, and 4 bases lay outside the gene matches. The CDR3 has 16 amino acids. Looked up from germline, CDR1 is KGHSH and CDR2 is LQKENI. CDR3 nucleotide sequence: TGTGCCAGCTCACCACCCTCCGGGACAGGGGATCAGCCCCAGCATTTT. Protein product: CASSPPSGTGDQPQHF.

The chain joins TRBV5-1 to TRBJ1-1; TRBD1 agrees at 7 bases. This CDR3 region has 13 residues. Looked up from germline, CDR1 is SGHRS and CDR2 is YFSETQ. J lost 6 bases, V lost 4 bases, and 6 bases had no gene match. For the CDR3, the DNA is TGCGCCAGCAGCCCCGGGACAGCCCCTGAAGCTTTCTTT. This translates into CASSPGTAPEAFF.

This clonotype was recorded a few times. The chain is built from TRBV29-1 and TRBJ1-5; maybe TRBD1 (5 bases). The CDR3 runs 15 residues. Per germline, CDR1 SQVTM and CDR2 ANQGSEA. Trimming stripped 6 bases from V and 7 bases from J, with 22 bases between. The CDR3 loop reads CSVTLVTGLEQPQHF. In DNA form, the CDR3 reads TGCAGCGTCACACTAGTTACAGGCCTTGAGCAGCCCCAGCATTTT.

This clonotype was seen more than once but under ten times. The CDR3 reads CASSQDSIRGGKPNYGYTF. CDR3 DNA sequence: TGCGCCAGCAGCCAAGATTCTATTCGGGGAGGTAAACCTAACTATGGCTACACCTTC. The V gene is TRBV4-1, the J gene TRBJ1-2; D is ambiguous. V dropped 0 bases and J dropped 0 bases, with 20 bases sitting between them. Germline V gives CDR1 MGHRA, CDR2 YSYEKL. This CDR3 spans 19 amino acids.

Concerning this clonotype itself: It may be a read error: a sequence one base away is much more abundant. V is TRBV7-9 and J is TRBJ2-5, with D tentatively TRBD2 (5 bases). The DNA end is a closer match to TRBJ2-7, so the J assignment may be wrong. The CDR3 runs to 14 residues. Germline CDR1 and CDR2: SEHNR and FQNEAQ (reference sequence). In DNA form, the CDR3 reads TGTGCCAGCAGCTTACCCGGAGAGGGCTACGAGCAGTACTTC. Its protein product is CASSLPGEGYEQYF.

V gene TRBV10-3 combines with J gene TRBJ1-1; no definite D call. Per the germline V gene, CDR1 is ENHRY and CDR2 is SYGVKD. CDR3 length equals 13 residues. Between the trimmed V and J ends, which lost 10 bases and 1 base, there was a span of 13 bases. The CDR3 DNA follows: TGTGCCACCCCATGTGGGGAGAACACTGAAGCTTTCTTT. Translation: CATPCGENTEAFF.

The J gene is TRBJ1-2, the V gene TRBV4-3, with 7 bases matching TRBD1. CDR1 is LGHNA and CDR2 is YSLEER in the germline V gene. Trimming removed 3 bases from V and 4 bases from J; junction bases left unmatched: 8. The CDR3 contains 15 residues. The CDR3 reads CASSQESTGVYGYTF. Written as DNA, the CDR3 is TGCGCCAGCAGCCAGGAATCTACAGGGGTCTATGGCTACACCTTC.